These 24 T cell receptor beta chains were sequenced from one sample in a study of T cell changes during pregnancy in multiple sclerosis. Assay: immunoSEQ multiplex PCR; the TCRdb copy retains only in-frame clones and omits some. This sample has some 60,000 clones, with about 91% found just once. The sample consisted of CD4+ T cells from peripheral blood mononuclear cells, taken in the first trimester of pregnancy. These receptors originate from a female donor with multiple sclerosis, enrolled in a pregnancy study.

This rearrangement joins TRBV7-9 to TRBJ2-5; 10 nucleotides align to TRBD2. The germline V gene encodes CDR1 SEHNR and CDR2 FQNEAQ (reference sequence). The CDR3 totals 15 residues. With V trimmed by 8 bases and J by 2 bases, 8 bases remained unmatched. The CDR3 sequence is CASVAKRGGQETQYF. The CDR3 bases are TGTGCCAGCGTTGCCAAGCGGGGGGGGCAAGAGACCCAGTACTTC.

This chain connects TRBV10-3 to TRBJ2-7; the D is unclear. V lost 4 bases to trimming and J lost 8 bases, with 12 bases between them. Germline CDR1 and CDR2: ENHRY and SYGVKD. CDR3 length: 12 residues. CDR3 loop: CAISGADGQQYF. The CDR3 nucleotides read TGTGCCATCAGTGGGGCCGATGGCCAGCAGTACTTC.

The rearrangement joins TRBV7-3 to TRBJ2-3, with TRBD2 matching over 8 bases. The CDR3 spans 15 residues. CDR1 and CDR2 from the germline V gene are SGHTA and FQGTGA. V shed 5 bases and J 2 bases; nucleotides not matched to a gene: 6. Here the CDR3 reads CASSLRGDPTDTQYF. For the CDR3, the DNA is TGTGCCAGCAGCCTGCGGGGGGACCCCACAGATACGCAGTATTTT.

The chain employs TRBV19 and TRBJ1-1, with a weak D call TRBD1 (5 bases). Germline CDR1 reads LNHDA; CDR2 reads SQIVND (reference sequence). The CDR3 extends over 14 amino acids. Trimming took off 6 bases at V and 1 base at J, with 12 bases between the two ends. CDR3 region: CASRDSRGNTEAFF. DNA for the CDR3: TGTGCCAGTAGAGACAGTCGCGGGAACACTGAAGCTTTCTTT. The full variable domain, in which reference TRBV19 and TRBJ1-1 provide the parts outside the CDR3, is DGGITQSPKYLFRKEGQNVTLSCEQNLNHDAMYWYRQDPGQGLRLIYYSQIVNDFQKGDIAEGYSVSREKKESFPLTVTSAQKNPTAFYLCASRDSRGNTEAFFGQGTRLTVV.

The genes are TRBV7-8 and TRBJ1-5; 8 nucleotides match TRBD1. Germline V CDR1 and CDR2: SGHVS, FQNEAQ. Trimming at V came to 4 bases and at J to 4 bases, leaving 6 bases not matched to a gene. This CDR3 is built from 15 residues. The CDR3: CASSSQGAGNQPQHF. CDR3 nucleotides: TGTGCCAGCAGCTCGCAGGGGGCGGGTAATCAGCCCCAGCATTTT.

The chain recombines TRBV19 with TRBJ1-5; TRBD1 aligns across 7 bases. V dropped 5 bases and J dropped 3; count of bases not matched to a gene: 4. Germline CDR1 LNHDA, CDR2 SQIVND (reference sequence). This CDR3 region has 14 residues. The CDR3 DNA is TGTGCCAGTAGTCCGGGACAGACCAATCAGCCCCAGCATTTT. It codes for CASSPGQTNQPQHF.

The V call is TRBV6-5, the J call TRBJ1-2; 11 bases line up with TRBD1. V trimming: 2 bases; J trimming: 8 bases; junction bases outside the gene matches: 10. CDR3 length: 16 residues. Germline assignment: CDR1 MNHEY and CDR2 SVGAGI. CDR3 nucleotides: TGTGCCAGCAGTTACAAAACCGGACAGGGGGCTCGAGGCTACACCTTC. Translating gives CASSYKTGQGARGYTF.

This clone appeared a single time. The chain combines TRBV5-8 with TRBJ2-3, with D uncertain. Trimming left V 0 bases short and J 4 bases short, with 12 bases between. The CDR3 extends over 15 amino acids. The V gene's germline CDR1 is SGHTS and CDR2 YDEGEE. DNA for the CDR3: TGTGCCAGCAGCTTGGAGCAGGCTTCCTCAGATACGCAGTATTTT. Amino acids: CASSLEQASSDTQYF.

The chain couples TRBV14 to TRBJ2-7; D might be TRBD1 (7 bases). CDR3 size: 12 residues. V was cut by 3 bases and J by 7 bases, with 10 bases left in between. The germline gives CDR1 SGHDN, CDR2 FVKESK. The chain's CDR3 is CASSHQGGEQYF. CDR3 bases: TGTGCCAGCAGCCATCAGGGGGGAGAGCAGTACTTC.

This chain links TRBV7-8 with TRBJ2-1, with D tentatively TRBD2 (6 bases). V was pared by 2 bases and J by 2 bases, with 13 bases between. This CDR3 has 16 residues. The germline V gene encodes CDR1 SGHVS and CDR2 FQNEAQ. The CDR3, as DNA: TGTGCCAGCAGCTTATTGCTCGGGGAGGCCTACAATGAGCAGTTCTTC. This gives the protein CASSLLLGEAYNEQFF.

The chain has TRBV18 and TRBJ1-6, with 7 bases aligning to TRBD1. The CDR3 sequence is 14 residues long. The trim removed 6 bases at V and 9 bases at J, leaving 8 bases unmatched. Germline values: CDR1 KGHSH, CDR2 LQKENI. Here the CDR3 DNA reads TGTGCCAGCTCGACGACAGGGTGGGGTTCACCCCTCCACTTT. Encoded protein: CASSTTGWGSPLHF. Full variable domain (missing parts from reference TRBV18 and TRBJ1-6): NAGVMQNPRHLVRRRGQEARLRCSPMKGHSHVYWYRQLPEEGLKFMVYLQKENIIDESGMPKERFSAEFPKEGPSILRIQQVVRGDSAAYFCASSTTGWGSPLHFGNGTRLTVT.

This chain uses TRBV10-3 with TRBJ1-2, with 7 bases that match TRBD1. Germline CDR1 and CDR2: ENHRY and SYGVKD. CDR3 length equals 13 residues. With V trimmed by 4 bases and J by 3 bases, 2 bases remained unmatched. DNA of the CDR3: TGTGCCATCAGTGCCAGGGGGGACTATGGCTACACCTTC. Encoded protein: CAISARGDYGYTF.

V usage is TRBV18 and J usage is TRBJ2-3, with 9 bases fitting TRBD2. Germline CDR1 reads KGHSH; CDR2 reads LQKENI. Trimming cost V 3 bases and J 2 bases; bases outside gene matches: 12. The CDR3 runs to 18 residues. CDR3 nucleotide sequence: TGTGCCAGCTCACCTCAAATCCCGACTAGCGGTTACACAGATACGCAGTATTTT. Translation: CASSPQIPTSGYTDTQYF.

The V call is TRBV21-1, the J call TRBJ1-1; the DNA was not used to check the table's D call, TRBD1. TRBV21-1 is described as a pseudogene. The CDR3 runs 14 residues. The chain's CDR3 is CASSKGPPKTEAFF. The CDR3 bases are TGTGCCAGCAGCAAAGGGCCGCCAAAGACTGAAGCTTTCTTT.

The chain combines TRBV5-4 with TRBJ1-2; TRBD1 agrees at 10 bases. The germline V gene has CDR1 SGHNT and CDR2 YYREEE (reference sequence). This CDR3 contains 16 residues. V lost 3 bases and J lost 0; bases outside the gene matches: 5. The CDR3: CASSSGQGTTNYGYTF. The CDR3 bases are TGTGCCAGCAGCTCGGGACAGGGGACTACTAACTATGGCTACACCTTC.

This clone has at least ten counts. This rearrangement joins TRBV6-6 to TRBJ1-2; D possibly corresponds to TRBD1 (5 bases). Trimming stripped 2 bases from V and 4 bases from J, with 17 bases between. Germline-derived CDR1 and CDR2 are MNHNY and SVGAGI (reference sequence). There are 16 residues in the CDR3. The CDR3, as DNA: TGTGCCAGCAGTTACGACGGCGGGGGACTTGTCTATGGCTACACCTTC. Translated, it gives CASSYDGGGLVYGYTF.

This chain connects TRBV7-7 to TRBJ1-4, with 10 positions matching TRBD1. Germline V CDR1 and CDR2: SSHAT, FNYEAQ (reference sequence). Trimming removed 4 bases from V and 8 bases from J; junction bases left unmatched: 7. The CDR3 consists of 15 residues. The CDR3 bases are TGTGCCAGCAGCTCGGGACAGGGGTTTGGGGAAAAACTGTTTTTT. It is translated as CASSSGQGFGEKLFF. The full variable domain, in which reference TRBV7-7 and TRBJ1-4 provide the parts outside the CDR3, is GAGVSQSPRYKVTKRGQDVTLRCDPISSHATLYWYQQALGQGPEFLTYFNYEAQPDKSGLPSDRFSAERPEGSISTLTIQRTEQRDSAMYRCASSSGQGFGEKLFFGSGTQLSVL.

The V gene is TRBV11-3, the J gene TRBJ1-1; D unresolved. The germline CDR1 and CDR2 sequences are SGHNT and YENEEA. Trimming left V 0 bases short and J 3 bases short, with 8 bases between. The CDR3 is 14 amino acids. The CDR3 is CASSLDGVDTEAFF. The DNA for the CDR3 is TGTGCCAGCAGCTTAGACGGGGTGGACACTGAAGCTTTCTTT.

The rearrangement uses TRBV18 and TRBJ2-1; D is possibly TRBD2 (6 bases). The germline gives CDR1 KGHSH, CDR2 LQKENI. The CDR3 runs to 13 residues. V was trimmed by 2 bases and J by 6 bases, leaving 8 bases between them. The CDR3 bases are TGTGCCAGCTCACCAGGGGGGTTCAATGAGCAGTTCTTC. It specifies CASSPGGFNEQFF.

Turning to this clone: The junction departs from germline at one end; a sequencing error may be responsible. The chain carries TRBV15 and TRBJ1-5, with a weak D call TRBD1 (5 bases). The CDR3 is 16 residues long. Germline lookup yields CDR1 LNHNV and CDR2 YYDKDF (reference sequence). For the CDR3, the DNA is TGTGCCACCAGGAGAGGCGGACATTCCACAGATCAGCCCCAGCATTTT. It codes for CATRRGGHSTDQPQHF.

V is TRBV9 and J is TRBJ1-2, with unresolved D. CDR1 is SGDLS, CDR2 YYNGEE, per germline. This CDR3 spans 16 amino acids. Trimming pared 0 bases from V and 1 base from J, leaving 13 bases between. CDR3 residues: CASSVAWASINYGYTF. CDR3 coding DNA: TGTGCCAGCAGCGTAGCTTGGGCCAGCATTAACTATGGCTACACCTTC.

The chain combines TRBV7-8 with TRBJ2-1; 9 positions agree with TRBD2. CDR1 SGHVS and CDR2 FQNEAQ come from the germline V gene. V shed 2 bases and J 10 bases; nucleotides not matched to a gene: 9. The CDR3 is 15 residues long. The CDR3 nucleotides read TGTGCCAGCAGCTTAACGGCTAGCGGGGCCGTGGAGCAGTTCTTC. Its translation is CASSLTASGAVEQFF.

Here the CDR3 DNA reads TGTGCCAGCAGTTACTCGAGTAAGGACAGGGAAGCTTTCTTT. It specifies CASSYSSKDREAFF. The genes are TRBV6-6 and TRBJ1-1; 7 bases fit TRBD1. Losses at the gene ends were 0 bases for V and 8 bases for J; bases not matched to a gene: 6. This CDR3 spans 14 amino acids. CDR1 is MNHNY and CDR2 is SVGAGI in the germline V gene (reference sequence).

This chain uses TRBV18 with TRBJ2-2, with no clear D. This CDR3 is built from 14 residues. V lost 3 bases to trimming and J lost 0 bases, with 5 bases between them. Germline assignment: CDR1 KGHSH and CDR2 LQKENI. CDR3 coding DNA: TGTGCCAGCTCACCCTCTACGAACACCGGGGAGCTGTTTTTT. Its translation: CASSPSTNTGELFF.